Listed below are T cell receptor beta chains from one sample, sequenced in a study of beta chain features in type 1 diabetes. The repertoire was sequenced with immunoSEQ multiplex PCR; TCRdb's copy has only in-frame clones and lacks some. The sample gives fewer than 350,000 clones, 14% to 15% of which show up once; roughly 0.015% is in the top ten. Sequencing used naive CD4+ T cells from blood. These receptors were collected from a man between 18 and 35 years old with type 1 diabetes. Both conserved end residues are part of each CDR3. A D gene is named only where the DNA matches it firmly. The listing skips clone size in some rows; elsewhere it reads once, few, many or a size class.

CDR3: CASSLRTEAFF; DNA: TGTGCCAGCAGTTTACGCACTGAAGCTTTCTTT; V: TRBV28; J: TRBJ1-1; size: few; D: -
CDR3: CASSQLTSGSHEQYF; DNA: TGTGCCAGCAGCCAGTTAACTAGCGGGAGCCACGAGCAGTACTTC; V: TRBV14; J: TRBJ2-7; size: few; D: TRBD2
CDR3: CASRPGGLETQYF; DNA: TGTGCCAGCAGACCAGGGGGCCTGGAGACCCAGTACTTC; V: TRBV5-6; J: TRBJ2-5; size: -; D: TRBD1
CDR3: CASTHGTGRGQPQHF; DNA: TGTGCCAGCACCCACGGGACAGGGCGGGGTCAGCCCCAGCATTTT; V: TRBV28; J: TRBJ1-5; size: -; D: TRBD1
CDR3: CAWKEGEMHIQYF; DNA: TGTGCCTGGAAGGAAGGGGAAATGCACATTCAGTACTTC; V: TRBV30; J: TRBJ2-4; size: -; D: -
CDR3: CASSVMDGRDMSETQYF; DNA: TGTGCCAGCAGCGTAATGGACGGGAGGGATATGTCGGAGACCCAGTACTTC; V: TRBV9; J: TRBJ2-5; size: few; D: TRBD2
CDR3: CASRSFGGGAGEQFF; DNA: TGTGCCAGCAGGTCCTTTGGCGGGGGGGCAGGTGAGCAGTTCTTC; V: TRBV28; J: TRBJ2-1; size: -; D: TRBD2
CDR3: CASSVQETQYF; DNA: TGTGCCAGCTCGGTGCAAGAGACCCAGTACTTC; V: TRBV2; J: TRBJ2-5; size: -; D: -
CDR3: CASGDLNTEAFF; DNA: TGCGCCAGCGGGGACTTGAACACTGAAGCTTTCTTT; V: TRBV4-3; J: TRBJ1-1; size: few; D: -
CDR3: CSVAQIPGSSGVNGYTF; DNA: TGCAGCGTTGCCCAAATCCCAGGGTCCTCTGGGGTAAATGGCTACACCTTC; V: TRBV29-1; J: TRBJ1-2; size: few; D: -
CDR3: CASSLTSTTFF; DNA: TGTGCCAGCAGCTTAACTAGTACGACGTTCTTT; V: TRBV7-2; J: TRBJ1-1; size: -; D: -
CDR3: CASRGQGGTDTQYF; DNA: TGTGCCAGCAGGGGACAGGGCGGCACAGATACGCAGTATTTT; V: TRBV2; J: TRBJ2-3; size: -; D: TRBD1
CDR3: CASSGTPRDSPLHF; DNA: TGTGCCAGCAGTGGGACACCGCGGGATTCACCCCTCCACTTT; V: TRBV27; J: TRBJ1-6; size: few; D: -
CDR3: CASASVPGVNQPQHF; DNA: TGTGCCAGTGCTTCAGTCCCCGGGGTTAATCAGCCCCAGCATTTT; V: TRBV19; J: TRBJ1-5; size: -; D: -
CDR3: CASRAWGGNTEAFF; DNA: TGCGCCAGCAGGGCCTGGGGGGGGAACACTGAAGCTTTCTTT; V: TRBV4-1; J: TRBJ1-1; size: once; D: -
CDR3: CASRTPTGTEAFF; DNA: TGTGCCAGCAGAACACCGACGGGAACTGAAGCTTTCTTT; V: TRBV28; J: TRBJ1-1; size: few; D: -
CDR3: CASNGATASYGYTF; DNA: TGTGCCAGTAACGGAGCGACGGCGAGCTATGGCTACACCTTC; V: TRBV11-1; J: TRBJ1-2; size: few; D: -
CDR3: CASKSGSYEQYF; DNA: TGTGCCAGCAAGTCAGGGTCCTACGAGCAGTACTTC; V: TRBV5-4; J: TRBJ2-7; size: -; D: -
CDR3: CASSLGHQVGYTF; DNA: TGTGCCAGCAGCTTGGGCCATCAGGTCGGCTACACCTTC; V: TRBV5-6; J: TRBJ1-2; size: -; D: -
CDR3: CASSPKTGKSEQYF; DNA: TGTGCCAGCAGCCCCAAGACAGGGAAGTCCGAGCAGTACTTC; V: TRBV5-4; J: TRBJ2-7; size: few; D: TRBD1
CDR3: CAWVKIARPLTGELFF; DNA: TGTGCCTGGGTAAAAATAGCGCGGCCTCTTACCGGGGAGCTGTTTTTT; V: TRBV30; J: TRBJ2-2; size: few; D: -
CDR3: CASREDRGSSEQFF; DNA: TGTGCCAGCCGGGAGGACAGGGGGTCGTCTGAGCAGTTCTTC; V: TRBV2; J: TRBJ2-1; size: -; D: TRBD1
CDR3: CASRGGNYGYTF; DNA: TGTGCCAGCAGGGGGGGTAACTATGGCTACACCTTC; V: TRBV28; J: TRBJ1-2; size: few; D: -
CDR3: CASSLEELSYNSPLHF; DNA: TGTGCCAGCAGCTTAGAAGAGTTGAGCTATAATTCACCCCTCCACTTT; V: TRBV7-2; J: TRBJ1-6; size: -; D: -
CDR3: CASSQAGGPNEQFF; DNA: TGTGCCAGCAGCCAAGCGGGGGGGCCAAATGAGCAGTTCTTC; V: TRBV7-2; J: TRBJ2-1; size: -; D: TRBD2
CDR3: CAISDPNRGYNEQFF; DNA: TGTGCCATCAGTGACCCTAACAGGGGCTACAATGAGCAGTTCTTC; V: TRBV10-3; J: TRBJ2-1; size: few; D: TRBD1
CDR3: CASSSRLAGGLHNEQFF; DNA: TGTGCCAGCAGCTCCCGGCTAGCGGGGGGATTACACAATGAGCAGTTCTTC; V: TRBV11-2; J: TRBJ2-1; size: -; D: TRBD2
CDR3: CASSLSSYEQYF; DNA: TGTGCCAGCAGCTTGAGCTCCTACGAGCAGTACTTC; V: TRBV7-2; J: TRBJ2-7; size: few; D: -
CDR3: CASSPLAGAYEQYF; DNA: TGTGCCAGCTCACCACTAGCGGGAGCCTACGAGCAGTACTTC; V: TRBV18; J: TRBJ2-7; size: few; D: TRBD2
CDR3: CASSLEEGVPTYNEQFF; DNA: TGCGCCAGCAGCTTGGAAGAGGGGGTCCCTACTTACAATGAGCAGTTCTTC; V: TRBV5-1; J: TRBJ2-1; size: once; D: -
CDR3: CSVGQLKGDEQFF; DNA: TGCAGCGTTGGGCAGTTAAAGGGGGATGAGCAGTTCTTC; V: TRBV29-1; J: TRBJ2-1; size: -; D: -
CDR3: CASRQTSGRAGEQFF; DNA: TGTGCCAGTAGGCAGACTAGCGGGAGGGCCGGTGAGCAGTTCTTC; V: TRBV19; J: TRBJ2-1; size: -; D: TRBD2
CDR3: CASSPSTSGDNEQFF; DNA: TGTGCCAGCTCACCCTCGACTAGCGGTGACAATGAGCAGTTCTTC; V: TRBV18; J: TRBJ2-1; size: -; D: TRBD2
CDR3: CASLAGGRNEQFF; DNA: TGTGCCAGCCTAGCGGGGGGGCGAAATGAGCAGTTCTTC; V: TRBV7-2; J: TRBJ2-1; size: -; D: TRBD2
CDR3: CSVEEGGSGGYTF; DNA: TGCAGCGTTGAAGAGGGAGGGTCGGGTGGCTACACCTTC; V: TRBV29-1; J: TRBJ1-2; size: -; D: -
CDR3: CASRRQGSGYTF; DNA: TGTGCCAGCAGACGGCAGGGAAGTGGCTACACCTTC; V: TRBV5-4; J: TRBJ1-2; size: few; D: -
CDR3: CSAAVRGGGDNEQFF; DNA: TGCAGCGCTGCGGTTCGGGGCGGGGGGGACAATGAGCAGTTCTTC; V: TRBV29-1; J: TRBJ2-1; size: -; D: TRBD2
CDR3: CASSVGQGSYEQFF; DNA: TGTGCCAGCAGCGTTGGGCAGGGGAGCTATGAGCAGTTCTTC; V: TRBV9; J: TRBJ2-1; size: -; D: -
CDR3: CASSLAGEQFF; DNA: TGTGCCAGTTCCCTCGCGGGTGAGCAGTTCTTC; V: TRBV19; J: TRBJ2-1; size: -; D: -
CDR3: CASSFQSSRLNYEQYF; DNA: TGTGCCAGCAGCTTCCAATCTAGCCGCCTCAACTACGAGCAGTACTTC; V: TRBV7-9; J: TRBJ2-7; size: -; D: -
CDR3: CAWSPTAEAFF; DNA: TGTGCCTGGAGTCCGACAGCTGAAGCTTTCTTT; V: TRBV30; J: TRBJ1-1; size: few; D: -
CDR3: CASSLDGAGGVTDTQYF; DNA: TGTGCCAGCAGCTTAGACGGGGCGGGAGGTGTGACAGATACGCAGTATTTT; V: TRBV11-2; J: TRBJ2-3; size: -; D: TRBD2
CDR3: CASRPPGPARGGTQYF; DNA: TGTGCCAGCAGGCCCCCGGGACCCGCCCGGGGGGGGACCCAGTACTTC; V: TRBV2; J: TRBJ2-5; size: few; D: TRBD2
CDR3: CASSRGWGTTYEQYF; DNA: TGTGCCAGCAGCCGAGGGTGGGGTACCACCTACGAGCAGTACTTC; V: TRBV11-2; J: TRBJ2-7; size: few; D: -
CDR3: CASRRIRQGRMNTEAFF; DNA: TGTGCCAGCAGAAGAATAAGACAGGGTAGAATGAACACTGAAGCTTTCTTT; V: TRBV6-4; J: TRBJ1-1; size: few; D: TRBD1
CDR3: CSVTRDRNEKLFF; DNA: TGCAGCGTTACACGGGACAGGAATGAAAAACTGTTTTTT; V: TRBV29-1; J: TRBJ1-4; size: few; D: TRBD1
CDR3: CALGLTLGEQFF; DNA: TGTGCCTTAGGACTCACGTTGGGTGAGCAGTTCTTC; V: TRBV30; J: TRBJ2-1; size: -; D: -
CDR3: CSGGGTGTTGLAGSTDTQYF; DNA: TGCAGCGGAGGGGGGACAGGGACGACAGGACTAGCGGGATCGACAGATACGCAGTATTTT; V: TRBV29-1; J: TRBJ2-3; size: few; D: TRBD2
CDR3: CASSLQGHTNTEAFF; DNA: TGCGCCAGCAGCCTCCAAGGACATACGAACACTGAAGCTTTCTTT; V: TRBV5-1; J: TRBJ1-1; size: -; D: -
CDR3: CSASSETQYF; DNA: TGCAGTGCTAGCTCGGAGACCCAGTACTTC; V: TRBV20-1; J: TRBJ2-5; size: -; D: -
CDR3: CASSEAQPDRPNTF; DNA: TGTGCCAGCAGTGAAGCCCAACCTGACAGGCCTAACACCTTC; V: TRBV6-1; J: TRBJ1-2; size: -; D: -
CDR3: CASSTRDVNEQFF; DNA: TGTGCCAGCAGCACACGGGATGTCAATGAGCAGTTCTTC; V: TRBV7-2; J: TRBJ2-1; size: -; D: -
CDR3: CASSISRVDEKLFF; DNA: TGTGCCAGTAGTATATCCAGGGTAGATGAAAAACTGTTTTTT; V: TRBV19; J: TRBJ1-4; size: -; D: -